This TCR beta chain derives from a study of shared clonotypes between healthy human individuals. Study-wide background: Donor ages ranged 18 to 49 years: a couple of women, a few men. Each donor had three CD4 naive, three CD4 memory, two CD8 naive and one CD8 memory plate.

Tens of thousands of T cell genomes (around 190 ng DNA) went into each sorted-subset replicate. Clones were read by immunoSEQ multiplex PCR, and TCRdb kept only the in-frame ones, dropping some. The sample has a few million clones, roughly 93% seen once. Trimming removed 1 base from V and 5 bases from J, with 9 bases in between. This CDR3 contains 13 residues. Germline CDR1 MNHNS, CDR2 SASEGT. The chain recombines TRBV6-1 with TRBJ2-7; D not resolved. Material for sequencing was naive CD4+ T cells from PBMCs. Subset reported: CD45RA+ positively selected. The sequence derives from a man aged 18 to 35 in good health. Some clones in this sample may be carry-over from other donors' samples. This CDR3 is CASSEVRRNEQYF. In nucleotides, the CDR3 is TGTGCCAGCAGTGAAGTTCGAAGGAACGAGCAGTACTTC.